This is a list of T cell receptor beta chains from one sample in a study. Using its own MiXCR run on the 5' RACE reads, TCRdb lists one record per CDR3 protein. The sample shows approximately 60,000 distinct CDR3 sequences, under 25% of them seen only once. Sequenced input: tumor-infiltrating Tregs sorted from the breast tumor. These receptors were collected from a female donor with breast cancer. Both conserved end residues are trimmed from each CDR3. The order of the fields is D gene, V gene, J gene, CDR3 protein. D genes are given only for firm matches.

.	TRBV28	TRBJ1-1	ASSPRARVYNTEAF
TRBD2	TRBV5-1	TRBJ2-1	ASSLGGRTSNNEQF
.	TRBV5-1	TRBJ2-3	ASSLAKVASTDTQY
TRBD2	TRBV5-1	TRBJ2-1	ASSLSLAGGPREQF
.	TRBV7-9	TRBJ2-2	ASSPDRGINPGELF
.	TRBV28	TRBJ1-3	ASISPGSGNTIY
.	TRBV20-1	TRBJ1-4	SARFIQQSNEKLF
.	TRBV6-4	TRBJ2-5	ATRGVKERDELETQY
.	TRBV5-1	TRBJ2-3	ASSLEGTLREYTQY
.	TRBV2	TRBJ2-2	ASSLAGGELF